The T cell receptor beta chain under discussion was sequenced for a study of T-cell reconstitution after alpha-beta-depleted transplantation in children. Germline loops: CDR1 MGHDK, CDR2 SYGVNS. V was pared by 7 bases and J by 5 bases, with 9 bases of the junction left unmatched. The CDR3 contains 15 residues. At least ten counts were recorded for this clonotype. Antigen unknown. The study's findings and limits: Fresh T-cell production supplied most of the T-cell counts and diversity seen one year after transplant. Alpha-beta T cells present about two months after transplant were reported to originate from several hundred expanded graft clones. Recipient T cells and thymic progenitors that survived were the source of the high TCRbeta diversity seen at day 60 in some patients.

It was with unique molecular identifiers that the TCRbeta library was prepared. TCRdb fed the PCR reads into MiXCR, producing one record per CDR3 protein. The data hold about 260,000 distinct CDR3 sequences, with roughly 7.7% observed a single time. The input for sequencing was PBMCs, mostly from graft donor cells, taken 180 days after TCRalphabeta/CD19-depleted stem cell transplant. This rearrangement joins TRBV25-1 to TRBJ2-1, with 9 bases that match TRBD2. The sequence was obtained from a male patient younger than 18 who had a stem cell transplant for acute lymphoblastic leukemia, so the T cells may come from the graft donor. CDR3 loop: CASTQGAGGHNEQFF. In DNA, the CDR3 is TGTGCCAGCACTCAGGGAGCGGGGGGTCACAATGAGCAGTTCTTC.